This is a list of T cell receptor beta chains from one sample in a study of Graves' ophthalmopathy and Graves' hyperthyroidism. TCRdb re-analysed the multiplex PCR reads in MiXCR, keeping a single row per CDR3 protein. This sample has about 740,000 distinct CDR3 sequences, with roughly 40% found just once. The sample was peripheral blood. These receptors were collected from an adult man with Graves' ophthalmopathy. The CDR3 runs from the conserved cysteine through the conserved F or W. Each record gives: J gene, V gene, D gene, clone size, CDR3 DNA, CDR3 protein. D genes are given only for firm matches. Part of the rows lack a size; the others show once, few, many or a class for expanded clones.

>TRBJ2-7|TRBV24-1|.|few
TGTGCCACCAGCGACGGACGGTCCTACGAGCAGTACTTC
CATSDGRSYEQYF
>TRBJ1-1|TRBV10-3|.|.
TGTGCCAGCAGTTACTTGGGCAGGGGCTTATCGAACACTGAAGCTTTCTTT
CASSYLGRGLSNTEAFF
>TRBJ1-2|TRBV2|.|.
TGTGCCAGCAGTCCACAGGGCTACACCTTC
CASSPQGYTF
>TRBJ1-5|TRBV10-3|.|many
TGTGCCATCCAGCCGAGTGTGGTTGGAAGCAATCAGCCCCAGCATTTT
CAIQPSVVGSNQPQHF
>TRBJ1-5|TRBV15|TRBD1|.
TGTGCCACCAGCACAAGGCGACAGGGAGTAAAGCCCCAGCATTTT
CATSTRRQGVKPQHF
>TRBJ2-7|TRBV2|.|many
TGTGCCAGCAGCCCACAGGGCTACGAGCAGTACTTC
CASSPQGYEQYF
>TRBJ2-5|TRBV9|TRBD2|many
TGTGCCAGCAGCGTGACCGTAGCGGGAGTCGGGGAGACCCAGTACTTC
CASSVTVAGVGETQYF
>TRBJ2-7|TRBV4-2|TRBD1|.
TGTGCCAGCAGCCAAGGGACAGGGGAGGAATCCTACGAGCAGTACTTC
CASSQGTGEESYEQYF
>TRBJ2-7|TRBV10-3|TRBD1|.
TGTGCCATCAGTGAGGGACAGGGACCACCGCCCTACGAGCAGTACTTC
CAISEGQGPPPYEQYF
>TRBJ1-6|TRBV2|TRBD1|.
TGTGCCAGCAGTGGAGGTTGGGCAGGGGGTCCACCCCTCCACTTT
CASSGGWAGGPPLHF
>TRBJ2-7|TRBV2|TRBD2|.
TGTGCCAGCAGTGAGGAGGGACTAGCGGCTTACGAGCAGTACTTC
CASSEEGLAAYEQYF
>TRBJ2-3|TRBV29-1|TRBD2|.
TGCAGCGTTGATACTAGCGGGGGCACAGATACGCAGTATTTT
CSVDTSGGTDTQYF
>TRBJ1-5|TRBV24-1|TRBD1|.
TGTGCCAGCAGTGCCGGGACAGGGGGTTTGGAGCCCCAGCATTTT
CASSAGTGGLEPQHF
>TRBJ1-1|TRBV29-1|TRBD1|.
TGCAGCGTTGTATTGACAGGGGATCATCCTTTCTTT
CSVVLTGDHPFF
>TRBJ1-4|TRBV19|.|few
TGTGCCAGTAGTATCTCGAGGATACGTGAAAAACTGTTTTTT
CASSISRIREKLFF
>TRBJ1-5|TRBV2|TRBD1|.
TGTGCCAGCAGCTCCGGGACAGGGGCCTCTTGGGGCAATCAGCCCCAGCATTTT
CASSSGTGASWGNQPQHF
>TRBJ1-2|TRBV7-9|.|few
TGTGCCAGCAGCTCCCTTCCACCTAACTATGGCTACACCTTC
CASSSLPPNYGYTF
>TRBJ1-3|TRBV7-2|.|many
TGTGCCAGCAGCAAACAGGTCTCCTCTGGAAACACCATATATTTT
CASSKQVSSGNTIYF
>TRBJ2-2|TRBV2|.|.
TGTGCCAGCAGTTACTCTGGGGGTGGGGAGCTGTTTTTT
CASSYSGGGELFF
>TRBJ1-1|TRBV7-2|TRBD1|.
TGTGCCAGCAGCTGGCGGACAGGTTGGACTGGGTTCACTGAAGCTTTCTTT
CASSWRTGWTGFTEAFF
>TRBJ2-5|TRBV29-1|.|few
TGCAGCGCACAGACAGGTTTGCAAGAGACCCAGTACTTC
CSAQTGLQETQYF
>TRBJ1-6|TRBV4-1|.|few
TGCGCCAGCAGCCAAGACCCGGGACGGCTGAAAGATTCACCCCTCCACTTT
CASSQDPGRLKDSPLHF
>TRBJ1-1|TRBV5-5|TRBD1|many
TGTGCCAGCAGCACCTGGACAGGGAACACTGAAGCTTTCTTT
CASSTWTGNTEAFF
>TRBJ1-3|TRBV10-2|.|few
TGCGCCAGCAGTGAGGACGGCGGCACCATATATTTT
CASSEDGGTIYF
>TRBJ2-1|TRBV2|TRBD2|.
TGTGTCGTATTTAGCGTCTCGGGCGGGAGTTTGAACAATGAGCAGTTCTTC
CVVFSVSGGSLNNEQFF
>TRBJ1-2|TRBV7-3|.|.
TGTGCCAGCAGCCCCCAATCGGGTGGCTACACCTTC
CASSPQSGGYTF
>TRBJ2-2|TRBV2|.|few
TGTGCCAGCAGGGGGGGGGCACAGCCCGGGGAGCTGTTTTTT
CASRGGAQPGELFF
>TRBJ2-5|TRBV20-1|.|.
TGCAGTGTCCGGATCCGGGAAAGAGGTCGAGAGACCCAGTACTTC
CSVRIRERGRETQYF
>TRBJ1-1|TRBV7-9|TRBD1|many
TGTGCCAGCAGCGACTTACTCAGGGGGCTGGACACTGAAGCTTTCTTT
CASSDLLRGLDTEAFF
>TRBJ2-7|TRBV20-1|.|.
TGCAGTGCTAGAGATGTAGGCGGGCGTGAGCAGTACTTC
CSARDVGGREQYF
>TRBJ1-1|TRBV2|.|many
TGTGCCAGCAGTGAAGCGGCAGAGAACACTGAAGCTTTCTTT
CASSEAAENTEAFF
>TRBJ2-7|TRBV6-6|.|.
TGTGCCAGCAGAACCCAACAGGACGAGCAGTACTTC
CASRTQQDEQYF
>TRBJ2-7|TRBV25-1|TRBD2|few
TGTGCCAGCAGTAAAAGCGGGAGGTACAATGAGCAGTACTTC
CASSKSGRYNEQYF
>TRBJ1-5|TRBV11-2|.|.
TGTGCCAGCAGTCCACTCACCTCGATGGGGCCGGGGGGGCAGCCCCAGCATTTT
CASSPLTSMGPGGQPQHF
>TRBJ2-6|TRBV4-3|TRBD1|.
TGCGCCAGCAGCCAAGAGGACAGGGTCCTGACTTTC
CASSQEDRVLTF
>TRBJ1-5|TRBV24-1|.|many
TGTGCCACCAGTGATCCAGGGGCCAATCAGCCCCAGCATTTT
CATSDPGANQPQHF
>TRBJ1-2|TRBV7-9|TRBD1|many
TGTGCCAGCAGTTCCCGACAGGGAGACTATGGCTACACCTTC
CASSSRQGDYGYTF
>TRBJ2-5|TRBV7-9|.|.
TGTGCCAGCAGCTTGGAAGTTAGGGAGACCCAGTACTTC
CASSLEVRETQYF
>TRBJ2-5|TRBV7-2|TRBD1|many
TGTGCCAGCAGCTTAGCGTTGGACAGGGCAGAGACCCAGTACTTC
CASSLALDRAETQYF
>TRBJ2-6|TRBV24-1|.|many
TGTGCCACCAGTGATTACGGACGGGGGGGGGCCAACGTCCTGACTTTC
CATSDYGRGGANVLTF
>TRBJ1-1|TRBV4-1|.|few
TGCGCCAGCAGCCAAGAAGGGGTCCCGAACACTGAAGCTTTCTTT
CASSQEGVPNTEAFF
>TRBJ2-7|TRBV20-1|.|.
TGCAGTGCTGACTCGGGGGCCTCCTACGAGCAGTACTTC
CSADSGASYEQYF
>TRBJ1-4|TRBV6-6|.|few
TGTGCCAGCAGTTATTTGGGCAGGGGTAATGAAAAACTGTTTTTT
CASSYLGRGNEKLFF
>TRBJ1-2|TRBV6-1|TRBD1|.
TGTGCCAGCAGTCCCTCCGGGACAGGAGGAAATGGCTACACCTTC
CASSPSGTGGNGYTF
>TRBJ1-6|TRBV5-4|.|few
TGTGCCAGCAGCGGAATGGGGGTAGATTCACCCCTCCACTTT
CASSGMGVDSPLHF
>TRBJ1-5|TRBV25-1|.|.
TGTGCCAGCAGTGCTAGACAGCAGAGTCAATATCAGCCCCAGCATTTT
CASSARQQSQYQPQHF
>TRBJ2-7|TRBV15|.|.
TGTGCCACCAGCAGCCAAGTTCGGGCCGAAGAGCAGTACTTC
CATSSQVRAEEQYF
>TRBJ1-5|TRBV6-6|.|.
TGTGCCAGCAGTTACGCGAGGGACTTTAGCAATCAGCCCCAGCATTTT
CASSYARDFSNQPQHF
>TRBJ1-5|TRBV29-1|.|.
TGCAGCTTAGTTCGGGTTAGCAATCAGCCCCAGCATTTT
CSLVRVSNQPQHF
>TRBJ1-6|TRBV5-5|TRBD1|.
TGTGCCAGCAGCTCGACAGGGTCTGCGGAATCACCCCTCCACTTT
CASSSTGSAESPLHF
>TRBJ1-6|TRBV7-3|.|many
TGTGCCAGCAGCTTAGGGGCAGGGGCTTCACCCCTCCACTTT
CASSLGAGASPLHF
>TRBJ2-7|TRBV7-9|.|.
TGTGCCAGCAGCCAACTCAAGGGGGAGCCTGTTGGAGAGCAGTACTTC
CASSQLKGEPVGEQYF
>TRBJ2-7|TRBV24-1|.|many
TGTGCCACCAGTGACAAGGGACATAACTCCTACGAGCAGTACTTC
CATSDKGHNSYEQYF
>TRBJ1-4|TRBV5-6|.|.
TGTGCCAGCAGCTTTTTCGGGCAGGGTCGTGAAAAACTGTTTTTT
CASSFFGQGREKLFF
>TRBJ2-5|TRBV25-1|TRBD1|.
TGTGCCAGCAGTGCCGCGGGACAGGTTGTCGCAGGGACCCAGTACTTC
CASSAAGQVVAGTQYF
>TRBJ1-6|TRBV20-1|.|many
TGCAGTGCCCGACAGGAAAGAAATTCACCCCTCCACTTT
CSARQERNSPLHF
>TRBJ1-2|TRBV10-1|.|many
TGCGCCAGCAGATTGGAACTGACAGACCTTACTAACTATGGCTACACCTTC
CASRLELTDLTNYGYTF
>TRBJ1-4|TRBV5-6|TRBD1|.
TGCGCCAGCAGCCAACTGGGACAGGGGGCCAGGGAACTGTTTTTT
CASSQLGQGARELFF